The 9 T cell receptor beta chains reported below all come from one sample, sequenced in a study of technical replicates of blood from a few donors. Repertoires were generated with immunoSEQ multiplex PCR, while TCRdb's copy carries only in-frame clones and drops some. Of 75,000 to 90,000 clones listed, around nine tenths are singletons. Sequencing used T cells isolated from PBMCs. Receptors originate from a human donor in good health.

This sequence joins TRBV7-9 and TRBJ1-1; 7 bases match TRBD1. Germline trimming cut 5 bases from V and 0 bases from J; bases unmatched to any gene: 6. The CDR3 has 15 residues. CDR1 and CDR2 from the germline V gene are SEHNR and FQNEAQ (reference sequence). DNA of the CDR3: TGTGCCAGCAGCAACAGGGGAGGCTTGAACACTGAAGCTTTCTTT. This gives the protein CASSNRGGLNTEAFF.

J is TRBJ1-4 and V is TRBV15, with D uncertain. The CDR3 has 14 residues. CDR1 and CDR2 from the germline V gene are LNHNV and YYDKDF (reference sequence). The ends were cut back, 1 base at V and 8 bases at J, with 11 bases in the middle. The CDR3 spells CATSRAGDREKLFF. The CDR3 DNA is TGTGCCACCAGCAGAGCGGGAGACCGGGAAAAACTGTTTTTT. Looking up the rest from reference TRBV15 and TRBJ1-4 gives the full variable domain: DAMVIQNPRYQVTQFGKPVTLSCSQTLNHNVMYWYQQKSSQAPKLLFHYYDKDFNNEADTPDNFQSRRPNTSFCFLDIRSPGLGDTAMYLCATSRAGDREKLFFGSGTQLSVL.

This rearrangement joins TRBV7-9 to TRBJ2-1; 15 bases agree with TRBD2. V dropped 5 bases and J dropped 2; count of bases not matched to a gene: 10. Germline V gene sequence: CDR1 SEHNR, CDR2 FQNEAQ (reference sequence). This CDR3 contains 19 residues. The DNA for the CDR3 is TGTGCCAGCAGCACGGGGACTAGCGGGGGGCCCGGCGCCTACAATGAGCAGTTCTTC. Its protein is CASSTGTSGGPGAYNEQFF.

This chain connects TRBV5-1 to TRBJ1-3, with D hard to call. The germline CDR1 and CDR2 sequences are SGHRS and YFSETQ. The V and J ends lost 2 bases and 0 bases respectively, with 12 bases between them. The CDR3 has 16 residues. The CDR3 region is CASSFSGVNSGNTIYF. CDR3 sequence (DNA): TGCGCCAGCAGCTTCTCCGGGGTTAACTCTGGAAACACCATATATTTT.

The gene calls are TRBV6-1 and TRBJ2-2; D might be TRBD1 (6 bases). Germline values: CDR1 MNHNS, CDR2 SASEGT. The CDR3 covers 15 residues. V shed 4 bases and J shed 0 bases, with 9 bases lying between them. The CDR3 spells CASSAGTPNTGELFF. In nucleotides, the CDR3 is TGTGCCAGCAGTGCCGGGACACCGAACACCGGGGAGCTGTTTTTT.

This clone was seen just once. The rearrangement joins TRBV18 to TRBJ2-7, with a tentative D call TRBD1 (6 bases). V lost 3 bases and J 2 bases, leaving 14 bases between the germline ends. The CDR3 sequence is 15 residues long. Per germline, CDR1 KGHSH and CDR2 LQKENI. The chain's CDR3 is CASSPGTGRTYEQYF. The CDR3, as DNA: TGTGCCAGCTCACCGGGTACAGGGCGCACCTACGAGCAGTACTTC.

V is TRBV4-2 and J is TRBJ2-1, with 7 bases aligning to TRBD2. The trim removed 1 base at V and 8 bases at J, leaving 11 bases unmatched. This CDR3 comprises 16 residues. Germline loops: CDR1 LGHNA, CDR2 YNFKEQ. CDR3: CASSQGGFSSGDEQFF. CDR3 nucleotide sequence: TGTGCCAGCAGCCAAGGGGGCTTTTCGAGCGGGGATGAGCAGTTCTTC.

The chain's CDR3 is CATTFRGTEAFF. The CDR3 region has the DNA TGTGCCACCACCTTTCGGGGCACTGAAGCTTTCTTT. The rearrangement links TRBV15 to TRBJ1-1; D is uncertain. Trimming cost V 7 bases and J 4 bases, with 10 bases left between them. CDR1 is LNHNV, CDR2 YYDKDF, per germline (reference sequence). The CDR3 runs 12 residues.

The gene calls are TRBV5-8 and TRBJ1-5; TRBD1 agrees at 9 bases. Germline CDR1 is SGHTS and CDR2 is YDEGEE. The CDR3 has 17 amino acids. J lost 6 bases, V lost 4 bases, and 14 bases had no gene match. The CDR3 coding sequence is TGTGCCAGCAGCCACCGGGACAGGGTATTCAGCGTTCAGCCCCAGCATTTT. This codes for CASSHRDRVFSVQPQHF. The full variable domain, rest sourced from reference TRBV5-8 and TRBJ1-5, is EAGVTQSPTHLIKTRGQQATLRCSPISGHTSVYWYQQALGLGLQFLLWYDEGEERNRGNFPPRFSGRQFPNYSSELNVNALELEDSALYLCASSHRDRVFSVQPQHFGDGTRLSIL.